Following are 28 T cell receptor beta chains from one sample sequenced in a study of post-analysis software for immune sequencing data. For these receptors, no antigen is known. Study outcomes and limitations: Comparison of patients with controls showed about 5 TRBV segments more frequent in patients, TRBV5-6, TRBV5-1 and TRBV20-1 among them.

Every TCR beta cDNA library bore unique molecular identifiers. TCRdb redid the calling of the PCR reads with MiXCR, one entry per CDR3 protein. The sample yields approximately 440,000 distinct CDR3 sequences, around 40% seen once. Input material: blood. All receptors derive from a girl aged 5 to 17 with multiple sclerosis.

The rearrangement uses TRBV6-1 and TRBJ2-1; TRBD1 matches at 7 bases. The junction had 7 bases not matched to a gene; V was cut back by 5 bases and J by 6 bases. Germline loops: CDR1 MNHNS, CDR2 SASEGT. CDR3 size: 14 residues. CDR3: CASSRDPGGNEQFF. The DNA of the CDR3 is TGTGCCAGCAGTCGGGACCCAGGGGGCAATGAGCAGTTCTTC.

With regard to this clonotype: At one boundary the junction diverges from the germline segment, which might be a read error. CDR3 nucleotide sequence: TGCAGCATTGAAGAGACGGGACAGCGCACAGATACGCAGTATTTT. This gives the protein CSIEETGQRTDTQYF. V usage is TRBV29-1 and J usage is TRBJ2-3; TRBD1 matches at 7 bases. This CDR3 region has 15 residues. CDR1 is SQVTM and CDR2 is ANQGSEA in the germline V gene.

As for this clonotype: A read error may produce the germline difference seen at one junction end. The genes are TRBV12-3 or TRBV12-4 and TRBJ1-4, with D possibly TRBD1 on 5 matching bases. The CDR3 is made up of 14 amino acids. The DNA for the CDR3 is TGTGCCAGCAGCCCAACGGACAAGTATGATAAACTGTTTTTT. Its protein product is CASSPTDKYDKLFF.

The chain links TRBV12-3 or TRBV12-4 to TRBJ2-3, with TRBD2 matching 8 bases. The CDR3 is 18 residues long. V shed 0 bases and J 2 bases; nucleotides not matched to a gene: 10. Written as DNA, the CDR3 is TGTGCCAGCAGTTTAGCGGGGGGGCCGGGAGGGCCCACAGATACGCAGTATTTT. Protein product: CASSLAGGPGGPTDTQYF.

The table lists this clonotype with a few counts. V is TRBV7-2 and J is TRBJ1-4; D gene ambiguous. Between the trimmed V and J ends, which lost 7 bases and 3 bases, there was a span of 15 bases. Germline CDR1 is SGHTA and CDR2 is FQGNSA. CDR3 length equals 15 residues. Written as DNA, the CDR3 is TGTGCCAGCACCCCGGACGGTTACTCTAATGAAAAACTGTTTTTT. Translated: CASTPDGYSNEKLFF.

The rearrangement joins TRBV12-3 or TRBV12-4 to TRBJ2-3; D is unresolved. V was cut by 7 bases and J by 5 bases, with 10 bases left in between. The CDR3 is 12 amino acids. CDR3 amino acids: CASTPWRDTQYF. The CDR3 DNA is TGTGCCAGCACTCCGTGGAGAGATACGCAGTATTTT.

The chain uses TRBV20-1 and TRBJ1-5, with D possibly matching TRBD1 (5 bases). The V gene lost 4 bases and the J gene lost 0 bases, with 19 bases spanning the gap. This CDR3 comprises 17 residues. CDR1 is DFQATT, CDR2 SNEGSKA, per germline (reference sequence). This CDR3 reads CSATLKGPPDSNQPQHF. The CDR3 DNA reads as TGCAGTGCTACCCTAAAGGGACCACCGGATAGCAATCAGCCCCAGCATTTT.

The chain joins TRBV9 to TRBJ1-5, with unresolved D. Germline CDR1 and CDR2: SGDLS and YYNGEE. Trimming removed 3 bases from V and 0 bases from J, with 10 bases in between. The CDR3 spans 15 residues. CDR3 in amino acids: CASSASESSNQPQHF. The CDR3 nucleotides are TGTGCCAGCAGCGCCTCAGAGAGTAGCAATCAGCCCCAGCATTTT.

This clonotype appeared a few times. This chain connects TRBV7-3 to TRBJ1-1; no definite D call. Looked up from germline, CDR1 is SGHTA and CDR2 is FQGTGA. V lost 5 bases and J 1 base, leaving 14 bases between the germline ends. The CDR3 extends over 15 amino acids. This CDR3 reads CASSLVRWPNTEAFF. Written as DNA, the CDR3 is TGTGCCAGCAGCCTGGTGCGATGGCCGAACACTGAAGCTTTCTTT.

This chain joins TRBV9 and TRBJ2-7, with D possibly TRBD2 on 5 matching bases. Trimming took off 1 base at V and 1 base at J, with 9 bases between the two ends. This CDR3 comprises 14 residues. Germline V gene sequence: CDR1 SGDLS, CDR2 YYNGEE. CDR3: CASSVLPGSYEQYF. CDR3 nucleotide sequence: TGTGCCAGCAGCGTATTGCCGGGGTCCTACGAGCAGTACTTC.

The chain joins TRBV5-1 to TRBJ1-1, with D perhaps matching TRBD1 (5 bases). Germline V gene sequence: CDR1 SGHRS, CDR2 YFSETQ. V was cut by 3 bases and J by 0 bases, with 12 bases left in between. This CDR3 has 15 amino acids. The CDR3 loop reads CASSWGLGMNTEAFF. For the CDR3, the DNA is TGCGCCAGCAGCTGGGGCTTGGGGATGAACACTGAAGCTTTCTTT.

The genes are TRBV9 and TRBJ1-4; the D is unclear. The CDR3 contains 12 residues. Germline V lookup: CDR1 SGDLS, CDR2 YYNGEE. V was pared by 4 bases and J by 6 bases, with 7 bases between. The CDR3 DNA is TGTGCCAGCAGCCTTCCGGATGAAAAACTGTTTTTT. Its translation: CASSLPDEKLFF.

This clonotype was observed a handful of times. This CDR3 is CASSHTGTGDYNEQFF. CDR3 coding DNA: TGTGCCAGCAGCCATACCGGGACAGGGGACTACAATGAGCAGTTCTTC. J is TRBJ2-1 and V is TRBV6-2 or TRBV6-3; 10 positions match TRBD1. Trimming took 6 bases from V and 3 from J; bases not matched to a gene: 8. From germline, CDR1 is MNHEY and CDR2 SVGEGT. CDR3 length equals 16 residues.

This clonotype was recorded a few times. The chain uses TRBV3-1 and TRBJ2-7; 10 bases are shared with TRBD1. The germline V gene has CDR1 LGHDT and CDR2 YNNKEL (reference sequence). Trimming at V came to 1 base and at J to 5 bases, leaving 2 bases not matched to a gene. The CDR3 extends over 14 amino acids. The CDR3 reads CASSQGQGANEQYF. CDR3 DNA sequence: TGTGCCAGCAGCCAAGGACAGGGGGCGAACGAGCAGTACTTC.

The rearrangement links TRBV18 to TRBJ1-1, with D hard to call. V gave up 2 bases and J gave up 1 base, with 14 bases separating them. This CDR3 spans 16 amino acids. Germline-derived CDR1 and CDR2 are KGHSH and LQKENI. The CDR3 region has the DNA TGTGCCAGCTCACCAGTTATGTCAGCGGCGAACACTGAAGCTTTCTTT. This sequence encodes CASSPVMSAANTEAFF.

This rearrangement joins TRBV6-5 to TRBJ1-5; no definite D call. V was shortened by 5 bases and J by 0 bases, with 11 bases between the two germline ends. The germline V gene encodes CDR1 MNHEY and CDR2 SVGAGI. This CDR3 comprises 15 residues. CDR3 sequence reads: CASSQGPHSNQPQHF. The CDR3 nucleotides read TGTGCCAGCAGTCAAGGGCCCCATAGCAATCAGCCCCAGCATTTT.

The chain links TRBV7-2 to TRBJ1-1; 7 bases align to TRBD1. Per the germline V gene, CDR1 is SGHTA and CDR2 is FQGNSA. This CDR3 contains 16 residues. V was pared by 1 base and J by 2 bases, with 7 bases of the junction left unmatched. In DNA, the CDR3 is TGTGCCAGCAGCTTAGAAACCGGGACAGTTAACACTGAAGCTTTCTTT. Protein: CASSLETGTVNTEAFF.

The chain has TRBV4-1 and TRBJ1-5, with 8 bases identical to TRBD1. Germline lookup yields CDR1 MGHRA and CDR2 YSYEKL. CDR3 size: 16 residues. The J segment lost 10 bases and the V segment lost 1 base, leaving 12 bases of the junction unmatched. CDR3 loop: CASSQVGTGWGQPQHF. DNA of the CDR3: TGCGCCAGCAGCCAAGTGGGGACAGGTTGGGGTCAACCCCAGCATTTT.

This clonotype was seen a few times. The chain uses TRBV5-1 and TRBJ2-7; tentative D call: TRBD1 (5 bases). Trimming pared 0 bases from V and 2 bases from J, leaving 12 bases between. Germline-derived CDR1 and CDR2 are SGHRS and YFSETQ. The CDR3 covers 15 residues. The CDR3 nucleotides read TGCGCCAGCAGCTTGGGACAGTCAGGTACCTACGAGCAGTACTTC. Its translation: CASSLGQSGTYEQYF. The variable domain in full, completed from reference TRBV5-1 and TRBJ2-7, reads KAGVTQTPRYLIKTRGQQVTLSCSPISGHRSVSWYQQTPGQGLQFLFEYFSETQRNKGNFPGRFSGRQFSNSRSEMNVSTLELGDSALYLCASSLGQSGTYEQYFGPGTRLTVT.

This clonotype was detected many times. One junction end does not reproduce the germline sequence, and a read error may be involved. CDR3 amino acids: CASSLGQGNQPQHF. CDR3 DNA: TGCGCCAGCAGCTTGGGACAGGGCAATCAGCCCCAGCATTTT. V is TRBV7-9 and J is TRBJ1-5; 8 bases are a match to TRBD1. CDR3 length: 14 residues. The germline V gene has CDR1 SEHNR and CDR2 FQNEAQ (reference sequence).

This rearrangement joins TRBV14 to TRBJ2-4; a weak D match, TRBD1 (5 bases). V was cut by 1 base and J by 4 bases, with 14 bases left in between. The length of the CDR3 is 16 residues. CDR1 is SGHDN, CDR2 FVKESK, per germline. CDR3 bases: TGTGCCAGCAGCCAAGGATCTTTAGGGGTTAAAAACATTCAGTACTTC. This codes for CASSQGSLGVKNIQYF.

The chain is built from TRBV27 and TRBJ1-1; D uncertain. CDR1 is MNHEY and CDR2 is SMNVEV in the germline V gene (reference sequence). V was pared by 6 bases and J by 1 base, with 15 bases between. The CDR3 is made up of 15 amino acids. DNA for the CDR3: TGTGCCAGCAGCCTAGCCCGGCCGCAGAACACTGAAGCTTTCTTT. It yields the protein CASSLARPQNTEAFF.

The chain employs TRBV7-3 and TRBJ2-1; either TRBD1 or TRBD2 may fit D (7 bases each). The CDR3 covers 16 residues. The germline CDR1 and CDR2 sequences are SGHTA and FQGTGA. Trimming cost V 6 bases and J 4 bases, with 19 bases left between them. For the CDR3, the DNA is TGTGCCAGCAGTCGCCCAGGGGGGGACCCTTACAATGAGCAGTTCTTC. This gives the protein CASSRPGGDPYNEQFF.

V and J are TRBV27 and TRBJ2-2; D unresolved. V was cut by 6 bases and J by 3 bases, with 17 bases left in between. Germline V gene lookup returns CDR1 MNHEY and CDR2 SMNVEV (reference sequence). This CDR3 has 16 amino acids. CDR3 bases: TGTGCCAGCAGCCCGCCCAGTCGACCTTACACCGGGGAGCTGTTTTTT. It yields the protein CASSPPSRPYTGELFF.

J is TRBJ1-5 and V is TRBV4-1, with D possibly TRBD1 on 6 matching bases. Looked up from germline, CDR1 is MGHRA and CDR2 is YSYEKL. V was shortened by 3 bases and J by 0 bases, with 12 bases between the two germline ends. This CDR3 region has 16 residues. The CDR3 coding sequence is TGCGCCAGCAGCCAGGACAGAAGTTATAGCAATCAGCCCCAGCATTTT. This sequence encodes CASSQDRSYSNQPQHF.

The CDR3 region is CASSLNRGQPQHF. The CDR3 bases are TGTGCCAGCAGCTTGAACAGGGGGCAACCCCAGCATTTT. The J gene is TRBJ1-5, the V gene TRBV11-2, with TRBD1 matching 9 bases. Germline assignment: CDR1 SGHAT and CDR2 FQNNGV. V shed 3 bases and J 10 bases; nucleotides not matched to a gene: 4. CDR3 size: 13 residues. Drawing the rest from reference TRBV11-2 and TRBJ1-5, the complete variable domain is EAGVAQSPRYKIIEKRQSVAFWCNPISGHATLYWYQQILGQGPKLLIQFQNNGVVDDSQLPKDRFSAERLKGVDSTLKIQPAKLEDSAVYLCASSLNRGQPQHFGDGTRLSIL.

The rearrangement joins TRBV7-2 to TRBJ2-5; 9 positions agree with TRBD2. In germline, CDR1 is SGHTA, CDR2 FQGNSA. The CDR3 totals 11 residues. The junction had 3 bases not matched to a gene; V was cut back by 11 bases and J by 5 bases. CDR3 protein: CAVSGGETQYF. CDR3 DNA: TGTGCCGTCAGCGGGGGGGAGACCCAGTACTTC.

This clonotype was detected a few times. The gene calls are TRBV20-1 and TRBJ1-5; no clear D gene. Germline-derived CDR1 and CDR2 are DFQATT and SNEGSKA (reference sequence). V was clipped by 4 bases and J by 8 bases, with 12 bases between them. The CDR3 contains 12 residues. CDR3 residues: CSANRGLEPQHF. The CDR3 coding sequence is TGCAGTGCTAATCGGGGTTTGGAGCCCCAGCATTTT.